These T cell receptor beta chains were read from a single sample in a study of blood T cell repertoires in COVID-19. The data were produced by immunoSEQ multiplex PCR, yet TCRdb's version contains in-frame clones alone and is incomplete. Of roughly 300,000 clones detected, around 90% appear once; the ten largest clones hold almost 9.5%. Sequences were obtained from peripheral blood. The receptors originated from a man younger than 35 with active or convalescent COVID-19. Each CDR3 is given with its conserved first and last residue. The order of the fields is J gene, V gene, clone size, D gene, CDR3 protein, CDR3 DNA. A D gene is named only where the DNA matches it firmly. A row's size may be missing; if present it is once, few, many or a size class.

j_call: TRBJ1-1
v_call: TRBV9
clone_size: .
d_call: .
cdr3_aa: CASSDGGRTEAFF
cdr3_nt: TGTGCCAGCAGCGACGGGGGGCGCACTGAAGCTTTCTTT

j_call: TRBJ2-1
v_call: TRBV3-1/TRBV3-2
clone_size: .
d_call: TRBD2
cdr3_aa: CASSQVSGGATNEQFF
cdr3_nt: TGTGCCAGCAGCCAAGTCAGCGGGGGGGCCACCAATGAGCAGTTCTTC

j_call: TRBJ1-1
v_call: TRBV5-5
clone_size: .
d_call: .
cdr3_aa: CASSRGPDAEAFF
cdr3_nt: TGTGCCAGCAGCCGCGGGCCAGATGCTGAAGCTTTCTTT

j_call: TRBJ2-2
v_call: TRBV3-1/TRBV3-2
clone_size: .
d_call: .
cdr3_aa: CASSQDPGTGELFF
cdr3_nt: TGTGCCAGCAGCCAAGATCCGGGCACCGGGGAGCTGTTTTTT

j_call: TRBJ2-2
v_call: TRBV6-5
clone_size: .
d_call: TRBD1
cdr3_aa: CASSYSQGAGELFF
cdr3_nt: TGTGCCAGCAGTTACTCCCAGGGGGCCGGGGAGCTGTTTTTT

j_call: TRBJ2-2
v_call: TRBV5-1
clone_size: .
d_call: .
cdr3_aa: CASSLETPEAGELFF
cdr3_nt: TGCGCCAGCAGCTTGGAGACACCGGAGGCCGGGGAGCTGTTTTTT

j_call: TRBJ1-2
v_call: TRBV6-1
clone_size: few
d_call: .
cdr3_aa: CASSEGGFGGYTF
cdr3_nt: TGTGCCAGCAGTGAGGGAGGGTTTGGTGGCTACACCTTC

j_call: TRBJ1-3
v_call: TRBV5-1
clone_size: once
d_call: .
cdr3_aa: CASSLNIGRHLIPGNTIYF
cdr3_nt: TGCGCCAGCAGCTTGAATATTGGTCGACACCTAATACCCGGAAACACCATATATTTT

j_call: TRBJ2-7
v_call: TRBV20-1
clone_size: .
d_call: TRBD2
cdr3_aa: CSASPSGLSYEQYF
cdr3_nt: TGCAGTGCTAGTCCTAGCGGCCTTTCCTACGAGCAGTACTTC

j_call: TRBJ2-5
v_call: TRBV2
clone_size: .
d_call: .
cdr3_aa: CASSELRNAGETQYF
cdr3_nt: TGTGCCAGCAGTGAACTAAGAAATGCGGGAGAGACCCAGTACTTC

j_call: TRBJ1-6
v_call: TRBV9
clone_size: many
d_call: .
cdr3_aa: CASGRGNSPLHF
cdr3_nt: TGTGCCAGCGGCAGGGGTAATTCACCCCTCCACTTT

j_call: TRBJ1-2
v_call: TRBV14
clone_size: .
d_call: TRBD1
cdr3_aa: CASSMTGGNYGYTF
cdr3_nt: TGTGCCAGCAGCATGACAGGGGGCAACTATGGCTACACCTTC

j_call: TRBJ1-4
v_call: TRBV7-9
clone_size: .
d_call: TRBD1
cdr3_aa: CASSSPLTGGNEKLFF
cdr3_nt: TGTGCCAGCAGCTCCCCGTTGACAGGGGGTAATGAAAAACTGTTTTTT

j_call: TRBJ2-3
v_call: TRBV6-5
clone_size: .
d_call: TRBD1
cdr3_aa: CASSYSRDRFEDTQYF
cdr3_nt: TGTGCCAGCAGTTACTCCCGGGACAGGTTCGAAGATACGCAGTATTTT

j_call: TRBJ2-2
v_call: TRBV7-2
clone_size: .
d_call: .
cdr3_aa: CASSLAGALYGELFF
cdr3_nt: TGTGCCAGCAGCTTAGCGGGGGCCCTGTACGGGGAGCTGTTTTTT

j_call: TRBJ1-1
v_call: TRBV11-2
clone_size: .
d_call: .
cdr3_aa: CASSLSRAGGAHTEAFF
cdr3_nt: TGTGCCAGCAGCTTGAGCCGAGCGGGAGGGGCACACACTGAAGCTTTCTTT

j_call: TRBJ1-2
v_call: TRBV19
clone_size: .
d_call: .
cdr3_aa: CASIPWEGMDYGYTF
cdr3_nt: TGTGCCAGTATCCCCTGGGAGGGTATGGACTATGGCTACACCTTC

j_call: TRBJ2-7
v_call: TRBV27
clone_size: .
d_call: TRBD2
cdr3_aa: CASSLEGLAGGGQYF
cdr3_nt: TGTGCCAGCAGTTTGGAGGGACTAGCGGGAGGAGGGCAGTACTTC

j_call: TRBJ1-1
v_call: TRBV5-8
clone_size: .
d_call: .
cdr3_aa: CASSLAGSSGNTEAFF
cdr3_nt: TGTGCCAGCAGCTTGGCCGGGTCCAGCGGGAACACTGAAGCTTTCTTT

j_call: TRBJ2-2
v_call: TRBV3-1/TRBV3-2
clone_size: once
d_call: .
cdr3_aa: CASSQRDTTGELFF
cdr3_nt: TGTGCCAGCAGCCAACGGGACACCACCGGGGAGCTGTTTTTT

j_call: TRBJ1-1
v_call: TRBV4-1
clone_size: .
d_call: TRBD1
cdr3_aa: CASSARTGGGLMNTEAFF
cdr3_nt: TGCGCCAGCAGCGCGCGGACAGGGGGCGGTCTCATGAACACTGAAGCTTTCTTT

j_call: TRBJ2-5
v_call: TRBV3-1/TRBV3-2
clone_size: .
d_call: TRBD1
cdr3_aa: CASSPSDRVQETQYF
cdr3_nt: TGTGCCAGCAGCCCATCCGACAGGGTACAAGAGACCCAGTACTTC

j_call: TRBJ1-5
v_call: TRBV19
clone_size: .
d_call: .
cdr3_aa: CASKRAIGLSNQPQHF
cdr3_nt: TGTGCCAGCAAGCGGGCGATAGGTTTAAGCAATCAGCCCCAGCATTTT

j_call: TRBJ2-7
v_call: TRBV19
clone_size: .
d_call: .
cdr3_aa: CASSMGREQYF
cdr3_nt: TGTGCCAGTAGTATGGGCCGGGAGCAGTACTTC

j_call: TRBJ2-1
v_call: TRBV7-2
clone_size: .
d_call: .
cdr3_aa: CASSLLQGNEQFF
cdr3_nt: TGTGCCAGCAGCTTACTACAGGGCAATGAGCAGTTCTTC

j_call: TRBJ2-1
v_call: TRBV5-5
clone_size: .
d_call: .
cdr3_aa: CASRRALDTYYNEQFF
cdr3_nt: TGTGCCAGCAGAAGGGCGTTGGACACATACTACAATGAGCAGTTCTTC

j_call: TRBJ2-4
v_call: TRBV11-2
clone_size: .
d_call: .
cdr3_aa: CASSSYKDSTTLAKNIQYF
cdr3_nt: TGTGCCAGCAGCTCATATAAGGACAGCACAACACTAGCCAAAAACATTCAGTACTTC